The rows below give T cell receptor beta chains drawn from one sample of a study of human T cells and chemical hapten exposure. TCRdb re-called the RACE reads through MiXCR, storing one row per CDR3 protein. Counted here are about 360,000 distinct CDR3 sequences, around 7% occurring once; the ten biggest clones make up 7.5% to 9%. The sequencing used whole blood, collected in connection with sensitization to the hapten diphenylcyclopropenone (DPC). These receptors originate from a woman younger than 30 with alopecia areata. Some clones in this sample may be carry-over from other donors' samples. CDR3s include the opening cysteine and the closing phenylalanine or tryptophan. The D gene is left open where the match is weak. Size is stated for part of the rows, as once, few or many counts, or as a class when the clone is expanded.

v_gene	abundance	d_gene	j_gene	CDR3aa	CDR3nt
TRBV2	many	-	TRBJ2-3	CASSEAGGGRTDTQYF	TGTGCCAGCAGTGAAGCTGGGGGCGGACGCACAGATACGCAGTATTTT
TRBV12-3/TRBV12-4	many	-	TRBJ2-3	CASTLGAGVPGTDTQYF	TGTGCCAGCACGTTGGGAGCAGGGGTCCCGGGCACAGATACGCAGTATTTT
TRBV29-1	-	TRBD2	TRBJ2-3	CSLRPGLATDTQYF	TGCAGCCTCCGACCGGGACTAGCAACAGATACGCAGTATTTT
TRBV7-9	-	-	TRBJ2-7	CASSYEVNEQYF	TGTGCCAGCAGCTATGAGGTAAACGAGCAGTACTTC
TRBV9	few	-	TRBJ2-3	CASSVAPGRTDTQYF	TGTGCCAGCAGCGTAGCCCCGGGTCGCACAGATACGCAGTATTTT
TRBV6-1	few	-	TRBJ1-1	CASRAGHTEAFF	TGTGCCAGCAGAGCAGGGCACACTGAAGCTTTCTTT
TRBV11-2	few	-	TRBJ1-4	CASSWRGGDNEKLFF	TGTGCCAGCAGCTGGAGGGGTGGCGATAATGAAAAACTGTTTTTT
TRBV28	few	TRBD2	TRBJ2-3	CASSLDPTIAGAVDTQYF	TGTGCCAGCAGTTTGGACCCGACCATAGCGGGGGCGGTAGATACGCAGTATTTT
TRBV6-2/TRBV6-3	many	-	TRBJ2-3	CASSSPINTQYF	TGTGCCAGCAGTTCACCGATTAATACGCAGTATTTT
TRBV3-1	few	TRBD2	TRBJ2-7	CASSDSGGPLYEQYF	TGTGCCAGCAGCGATAGCGGGGGCCCCTTGTACGAGCAGTACTTC
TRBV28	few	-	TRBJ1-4	CASSFAGIATNEKLFF	TGTGCCAGCAGCTTCGCCGGGATCGCAACTAATGAAAAACTGTTTTTT
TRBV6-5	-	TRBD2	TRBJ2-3	CASSNRGGTDTQYF	TGTGCCAGCTCGAATCGGGGGGGAACAGATACGCAGTATTTT
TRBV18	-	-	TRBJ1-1	CASSPNLGSGTEAFF	TGTGCCAGCTCACCGAATCTAGGGTCCGGGACTGAAGCTTTCTTT
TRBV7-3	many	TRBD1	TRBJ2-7	CASSPGQASSYEQYF	TGTGCCAGCAGCCCGGGACAGGCTAGCTCCTACGAGCAGTACTTC
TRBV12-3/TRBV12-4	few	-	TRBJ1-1	CASSLFGLSSTEAFF	TGTGCCAGCAGTTTATTTGGCCTATCGAGCACTGAAGCTTTCTTT
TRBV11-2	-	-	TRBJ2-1	CASSLASSLFRDEQFF	TGTGCCAGCAGCTTAGCTAGCTCCCTATTCCGGGATGAGCAGTTCTTC
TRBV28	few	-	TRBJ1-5	CASSPFDVGFSNQPQHF	TGTGCCAGCAGCCCATTTGATGTTGGATTTAGCAATCAGCCCCAGCATTTT
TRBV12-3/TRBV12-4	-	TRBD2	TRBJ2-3	CASIKGLAGGTDTQYF	TGTGCCAGCATTAAGGGGCTAGCGGGGGGCACAGATACGCAGTATTTT
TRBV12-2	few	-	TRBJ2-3	CASRLYPQAGGSTDTQYF	TGTGCAAGTCGCTTATACCCCCAGGCGGGGGGGAGCACAGATACGCAGTATTTT
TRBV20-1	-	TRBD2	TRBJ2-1	CSARPASGTYNEQFF	TGCAGTGCTAGGCCGGCTAGCGGGACCTACAATGAGCAGTTCTTC
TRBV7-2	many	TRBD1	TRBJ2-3	CASSAGQGPDTQYF	TGTGCCAGCAGCGCAGGACAGGGGCCAGATACGCAGTATTTT
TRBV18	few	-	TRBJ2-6	CASSPGGGANVLTF	TGTGCCAGCTCACCGGGCGGCGGGGCCAACGTCCTGACTTTC
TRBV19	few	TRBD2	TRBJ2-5	CASGGTSGRYQETQYF	TGTGCCAGTGGTGGGACTAGCGGGAGGTACCAAGAGACCCAGTACTTC
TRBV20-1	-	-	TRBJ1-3	CRIRFGGILYTIYF	TGCAGGATTCGATTCGGTGGAATATTGTACACCATATATTTT
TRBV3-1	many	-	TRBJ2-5	CASSQRTEQETQYF	TGTGCCAGCAGCCAACGGACAGAGCAAGAGACCCAGTACTTC
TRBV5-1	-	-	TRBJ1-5	CASSLGNTDSGEKHF	TGCGCCAGCAGCTTGGGGAACACCGATTCCGGGGAGAAGCATTTT